This TCR beta chain derives from a study of T cells in Graves' hyperthyroidism and ophthalmopathy. Study-wide findings and caveats: The model anticipated ophthalmopathy a median about six months pre-onset.

Notes on this clonotype: Its antigen is not identified. One end of the junction does not line up with germline, which may come from a read error.

CDR3 length: 16 amino acids. The germline CDR1 and CDR2 sequences are LGHNA and YSLEER. Amplification of TCR beta CDR3 regions used RNA as the template. A set of HTBI primers served as the primers for a first-round RT-PCR of the TCR CDR3. A single record per CDR3 protein comes from TCRdb applying MiXCR to the multiplex PCR reads. The table includes 45,000 to 55,000 distinct CDR3 sequences, 45% to 65% detected once. Absent ophthalmopathy progression within 18 months defined stable Graves' hyperthyroidism. The hyperthyroidism was newly diagnosed and had lasted under 2 months; the patients were aged 18 to 65.

The chain has TRBV4-3 and TRBJ2-5; 7 nucleotides line up with TRBD1. Sequences were obtained from peripheral blood or thyroid tissue (not recorded which). The TCR was taken from a man younger than 35 with Graves' hyperthyroidism. CDR3 protein: CASSQGVSGGGEAQYF. The DNA for the CDR3 is TGCGCCAGCAGCCAAGGAGTTTCAGGGGGTGGAGAGGCCCAGTACTTC.